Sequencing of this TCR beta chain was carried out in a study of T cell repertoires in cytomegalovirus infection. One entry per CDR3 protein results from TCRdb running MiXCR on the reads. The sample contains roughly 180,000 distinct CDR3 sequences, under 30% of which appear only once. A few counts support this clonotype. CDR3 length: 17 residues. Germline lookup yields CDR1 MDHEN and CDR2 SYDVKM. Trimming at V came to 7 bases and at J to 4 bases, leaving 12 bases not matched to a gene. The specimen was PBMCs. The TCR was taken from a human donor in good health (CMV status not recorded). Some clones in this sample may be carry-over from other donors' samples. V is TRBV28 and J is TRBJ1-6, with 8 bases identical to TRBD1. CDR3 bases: TGTGCCAGCACCCCCCGGACAGGGACGAGGTATAATTCACCCCTCCACTTT. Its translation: CASTPRTGTRYNSPLHF.